These 16 T cell receptor beta chains were sequenced from one sample in a study of metastatic and nonmetastatic thyroid tumors. TCRdb re-called the PCR reads through MiXCR. The sample lists 22,000 or so clones, 36% seen once, with over 20% in the top ten. Thyroid surgery was preceded by no treatment in any patient. The sample consisted of blood. All receptors derive from a male donor with papillary thyroid cancer or a benign thyroid nodule (not recorded which). Some clones in this sample may be carry-over from other donors' samples.

This clone was recorded at least ten times. The chain recombines TRBV27 with TRBJ1-5; D might be TRBD1 (5 bases). The germline V gene encodes CDR1 MNHEY and CDR2 SMNVEV (reference sequence). This CDR3 region has 14 residues. V was trimmed by 6 bases and J by 4 bases, leaving 13 bases between them. The CDR3 loop reads CASSPAGRNQPQHF. The CDR3 nucleotides read TGTGCCAGCAGCCCGGCAGGGCGTAATCAGCCCCAGCATTTT.

This clone was recorded many times. This chain uses TRBV20-1 with TRBJ2-5, with D perhaps TRBD1 or TRBD2 (6 bases each). V lost 0 bases and J lost 4, with 15 bases in between. This CDR3 is 15 amino acids long. Per germline, CDR1 DFQATT and CDR2 SNEGSKA (reference sequence). The CDR3 region has the DNA TGCAGTGCTAGAGATCGCGGGGCAGGGGTAGAGACCCAGTACTTC. Protein product: CSARDRGAGVETQYF.

This clone was seen many times. The genes are TRBV27 and TRBJ2-7, with 8 bases lining up with TRBD2. Germline-derived CDR1 and CDR2 are MNHEY and SMNVEV (reference sequence). J lost 5 bases, V lost 5 bases, and 8 bases had no gene match. The CDR3 is made up of 14 amino acids. As DNA, the CDR3 is TGTGCCAGCAGTCCCCGGGGGGGGCGGAACGAGCAGTACTTC. Amino acid sequence: CASSPRGGRNEQYF.

The CDR3 bases are TGTGCCAGTAGTCAGCCAGGGAAATCCTACGAGCAGTACTTC. It yields the protein CASSQPGKSYEQYF. The chain recombines TRBV19 with TRBJ2-7; the D gene is possibly TRBD1 (5 bases). The CDR3 is made up of 14 amino acids. The germline V gene encodes CDR1 LNHDA and CDR2 SQIVND (reference sequence). V was shortened by 5 bases and J by 1 base, with 12 bases between the two germline ends.

The CDR3 DNA reads as TGTGCCAGCAGCCCTCCTACAGGTTCCTACGAGCAGTACTTC. It codes for CASSPPTGSYEQYF. This chain connects TRBV7-9 to TRBJ2-7, with TRBD1 as a possible D gene (5 bases). The V end was cut by 5 bases, the J end by 1 base, with 12 bases between. The CDR3 extends over 14 amino acids. CDR1 is SEHNR, CDR2 FQNEAQ, per germline (reference sequence).

By share, this clone ranks as medium-sized (0.01 to 0.1%). J is TRBJ2-1 and V is TRBV7-2; 8 bases are shared with TRBD2. Germline loops: CDR1 SGHTA, CDR2 FQGNSA. V was pared by 2 bases and J by 5 bases, with 11 bases of the junction left unmatched. CDR3 size: 17 residues. Here the CDR3 reads CASSLPNSGIYHNEQFF. The DNA of the CDR3 is TGTGCCAGCAGCTTACCAAATAGCGGGATCTACCACAATGAGCAGTTCTTC.

The chain joins TRBV20-1 to TRBJ1-6, with TRBD1 matching over 12 bases. The CDR3 is 14 residues long. Germline V CDR1 and CDR2: DFQATT, SNEGSKA (reference sequence). Losses at the gene ends were 5 bases for V and 18 bases for J; bases not matched to a gene: 14. The CDR3 nucleotides read TGCAGTGCTGATCCGGGACAGGGGGCAGCGTTAGGCCACTTT. The encoded protein is CSADPGQGAALGHF.

The rearrangement links TRBV19 to TRBJ1-2; D is unresolved. The CDR3 totals 13 residues. Deletions cut 1 base from V and 8 bases from J, with 11 bases between. CDR1 and CDR2 from the germline V gene are LNHDA and SQIVND (reference sequence). The CDR3 loop is CASSIVSGRGYTF. CDR3 sequence (DNA): TGTGCCAGTAGTATAGTATCGGGGAGAGGCTACACCTTC.

The chain employs TRBV19 and TRBJ1-1; D gene uncertain. V was trimmed by 6 bases and J by 11 bases, leaving 10 bases between them. The length of the CDR3 is 10 residues. The V gene's germline CDR1 is LNHDA and CDR2 SQIVND (reference sequence). This CDR3 reads CASSGRRAFF. DNA of the CDR3: TGTGCCAGTAGCGGCCGAAGGGCTTTCTTT. The complete variable domain, with remaining parts taken from reference TRBV19 and TRBJ1-1, reads DGGITQSPKYLFRKEGQNVTLSCEQNLNHDAMYWYRQDPGQGLRLIYYSQIVNDFQKGDIAEGYSVSREKKESFPLTVTSAQKNPTAFYLCASSGRRAFFGQGTRLTVV.

The chain couples TRBV24-1 to TRBJ1-4; TRBD1 matches 11 bases. Trimming removed 7 bases from V and 7 bases from J; junction bases left unmatched: 4. Germline-derived CDR1 and CDR2 are KGHDR and SFDVKD. The CDR3 covers 14 residues. CDR3 coding DNA: TGTGCCACCAGCGCCGGGACAGGGGGTGAAAAACTGTTTTTT. Amino acids: CATSAGTGGEKLFF.

This clone is medium-sized (0.01 to 0.1%). The V gene is TRBV20-1, the J gene TRBJ1-2, with D unclear. V lost 0 bases and J 1 base, leaving 9 bases between the germline ends. This CDR3 is built from 14 residues. Germline values: CDR1 DFQATT, CDR2 SNEGSKA (reference sequence). CDR3 sequence: CSAREAGFNYGYTF. CDR3 nucleotide sequence: TGCAGTGCTAGAGAGGCCGGCTTTAACTATGGCTACACCTTC.

This clone has just a few counts. The chain uses TRBV12-3 or TRBV12-4 and TRBJ1-1; D remains ambiguous. Trimming left V 3 bases short and J 7 bases short, with 9 bases between. This CDR3 is 12 amino acids long. CDR3 in DNA: TGTGCCAGCAGTTTGGAGAGGGTTGAAGCTTTCTTT. This sequence encodes CASSLERVEAFF.

The chain employs TRBV13 and TRBJ1-3; D remains unclear. The CDR3 totals 15 residues. With 1 base removed from V and 0 bases from J, the gap between germline ends came to 7 bases. CDR1 is PRHDT and CDR2 is FYEKMQ in the germline V gene (reference sequence). The CDR3 is CASSLDSSSGNTIYF. The CDR3 DNA reads as TGTGCCAGCAGCTTAGACTCCAGCTCTGGAAACACCATATATTTT.

The genes are TRBV24-1 and TRBJ2-2; tentative D call: TRBD1 (5 bases). Trimming removed 4 bases from V and 4 bases from J, with 15 bases in between. This CDR3 has 16 amino acids. In germline, CDR1 is KGHDR, CDR2 SFDVKD. CDR3 bases: TGTGCCACCAGTGAGGCAGGGTTGGTAGGCACCGGGGAGCTGTTTTTT. As protein: CATSEAGLVGTGELFF.

This clone was detected ten times or more. This chain uses TRBV9 with TRBJ2-1; 14 bases are a match to TRBD2. The CDR3 runs to 18 residues. Germline lookup yields CDR1 SGDLS and CDR2 YYNGEE. The trim removed 3 bases at V and 9 bases at J, leaving 14 bases unmatched. The CDR3 DNA reads TGTGCCAGCAGCGCAGGGTGGACTAGCGGGAGGTTATCGCCTGAGCAGTTCTTC. Its translation is CASSAGWTSGRLSPEQFF.

This clone was recorded many times. The V and J genes are TRBV6-2 or TRBV6-3 and TRBJ1-4; D remains unclear. The CDR3 has 13 residues. Looked up from germline, CDR1 is MNHEY and CDR2 is SVGEGT. Trimming pared 1 base from V and 4 bases from J, leaving 4 bases between. The CDR3 region is CASSYWDNEKLFF. In DNA form, the CDR3 reads TGTGCCAGCAGTTACTGGGATAATGAAAAACTGTTTTTT.